Following are 11 T cell receptor beta chains from one sample sequenced in a study of tumor and adjacent non-tumor tissue in lung cancer. A modified ARM-PCR protocol with three rounds of nested PCR amplified TCRbeta. From the multiplex PCR reads, TCRdb called clonotypes with MiXCR, one entry per CDR3 protein. The sample has over 110,000 distinct CDR3 sequences; roughly 70% are singletons. RNA was extracted from bulk tissue without any cell sorting. The sample consisted of lung tumor tissue. These TCRs come from a man aged 60 to 75 with small cell lung cancer.

The gene calls are TRBV6-1 and TRBJ1-4; 9 nucleotides agree with TRBD1. This CDR3 spans 16 amino acids. With V trimmed by 3 bases and J by 8 bases, 10 bases remained unmatched. Germline-derived CDR1 and CDR2 are MNHNS and SASEGT. The CDR3 DNA is TGTGCCAGCAGTGATTGGGCGGGACAGGGAAAAGAAAAACTGTTTTTT. This translates into CASSDWAGQGKEKLFF.

This clonotype was seen many times. This chain uses TRBV4-2 with TRBJ1-2; a weak D match, TRBD1 (6 bases). Germline V gene data show CDR1 as LGHNA and CDR2 as YNFKEQ. Trimming removed 3 bases at V and 5 bases at J, with 19 bases between. The CDR3 consists of 16 residues. The CDR3 is CASSHGPGGPQYGYTF. The CDR3 DNA is TGTGCCAGCAGCCACGGCCCGGGGGGGCCTCAGTATGGCTACACCTTC.

With respect to this clonotype: A much larger clone differs from this one at a single base, so this may be a read error. The V call is TRBV28, the J call TRBJ2-3; the D gene is possibly TRBD2 (7 bases). The CDR3 extends over 13 amino acids. Germline V CDR1 and CDR2: MDHEN, SYDVKM. The CDR3 DNA reads TGTGCCAGCGGACAGACTAGCACAGATACGCAGTGTTTT. Residues: CASGQTSTDTQCF.

Notes on this clonotype: A much larger clone lies a single base off, so this may be a read error. Because it lacks the conserved phenylalanine or tryptophan at the end, this CDR3 is likely a read error. The chain carries TRBV20-1 and TRBJ2-1; TRBD2 matches 8 bases. Trimming cost V 1 base and J 4 bases; bases outside gene matches: 12. This CDR3 comprises 17 residues. Germline lookup yields CDR1 DFQATT and CDR2 SNEGSKA (reference sequence). CDR3 sequence reads: CSARGSASGSRYNEQFY. CDR3 bases: TGCAGTGCTAGAGGGTCAGCCAGCGGGAGTAGGTACAATGAGCAGTTCTAC.

Comments on this clonotype: Since a much larger clone is just one base distant, this may be a read error. This rearrangement joins TRBV6-6 to TRBJ2-3; tentatively, D is TRBD2 (6 bases). Germline V CDR1 and CDR2: MNHNY, SVGAGI (reference sequence). Trimming stripped 6 bases from V and 0 bases from J, with 13 bases between. The CDR3 is 15 residues long. The CDR3 DNA is TGTGCCAGCAGAAGACGGGGAGGTAGCACAGATACGCAGTATTTT. Translated: CASRRRGGSTDTQYF.

In regard to this clonotype: One end of the junction varies from germline; a read error may be responsible. CDR3 in amino acids: CVRSKGGYSIDTQYF. CDR3 DNA: TGTGTCAGGAGCAAGGGGGGGTATAGCATAGATACGCAGTATTTT. The gene calls are TRBV6-1 and TRBJ2-3; possible D gene TRBD2, 7 bases. Germline CDR1 MNHNS, CDR2 SASEGT. This CDR3 is built from 15 residues.

The chain is built from TRBV12-3 or TRBV12-4 and TRBJ2-7; 8 bases agree with TRBD1. The CDR3 runs 13 residues. Here the CDR3 reads CTSSRQGRYEQYV. The CDR3 DNA reads TGTACCAGCAGCCGACAGGGGAGGTACGAGCAGTACGTC.

Concerning this clonotype: A much bigger clone sits one base away, suggesting this may be a read error. The chain joins TRBV29-1 to TRBJ2-5; 9 bases match TRBD1. Germline-derived CDR1 and CDR2 are SQVTM and ANQGSEA. V dropped 8 bases and J dropped 5; count of bases not matched to a gene: 18. This CDR3 contains 16 residues. In nucleotides, the CDR3 is TGCAGCACTTCTCCGACAGGGGGTGCATATCAGGAGACCCAGTACTTC. Protein: CSTSPTGGAYQETQYF.

On this clonotype itself: One end of the junction fails to match germline, which may point to a read error. CDR3 loop: CASSIDPYQETEYF. The CDR3, as DNA: TGTGCCAGCAGCATTGACCCGTACCAAGAGACCGAGTATTTC. The chain recombines TRBV11-2 with TRBJ2-5; D gene uncertain. Germline V gene lookup returns CDR1 SGHAT and CDR2 FQNNGV. The CDR3 length is 14 residues.

Regarding this clonotype: An end of the junction does not agree with germline; a read error may underlie this. The CDR3 DNA sequence: TGCAGTGCTGAAAGCGGGAGAAGCTCCTACAATAAGCAGTTCTTC. Translation: CSAESGRSSYNKQFF. The chain couples TRBV20-1 to TRBJ2-1; TRBD2 matches at 8 bases. CDR1 DFQATT and CDR2 SNEGSKA come from the germline V gene (reference sequence). CDR3 size: 15 residues.

V and J are TRBV5-1 and TRBJ2-1, with 9 bases aligning to TRBD1. Germline lookup yields CDR1 SGHRS and CDR2 YFSETQ. V was pared by 0 bases and J by 6 bases, with 7 bases of the junction left unmatched. CDR3 length: 16 amino acids. CDR3 residues: CASSLGPGQGPNEQFF. CDR3 bases: TGCGCCAGCAGCTTGGGTCCGGGACAGGGACCCAATGAGCAGTTCTTC.